These 17 T cell receptor beta chains were sequenced from one sample in a study of read filtering for tumor transcriptome and immune sequencing. Molecular barcoded adaptors covering alpha/delta and beta/gamma chains were used on approximately 440 ng RNA. TCRdb redid the calling of the reads with MiXCR, one entry per CDR3 protein. This table has about 62,000 distinct CDR3 sequences, approximately 18% appearing once. The specimen was a population of CD138-negative cells sorted from bone marrow. These receptors all come from a donor aged 40 or over with multiple myeloma.

This clonotype was seen repeatedly, ten times or more. The chain combines TRBV7-9 with TRBJ2-1; no firm D call. The CDR3 is 14 residues long. The V end lost 5 bases, the J end lost 5 bases, and 13 bases lay between the germline ends. Germline CDR1 and CDR2: SEHNR and FQNEAQ (reference sequence). In nucleotides, the CDR3 is TGTGCCAGCAGCCCCAGAAATATCAACAATGAGCAGTTCTTC. Amino acids: CASSPRNINNEQFF.

This chain uses TRBV20-1 with TRBJ2-7; 9 bases line up with TRBD2. The CDR3 length is 16 residues. After removal of 1 base from V and 3 bases from J, the junction contained 10 bases not matched to a gene. CDR1 DFQATT and CDR2 SNEGSKA come from the germline V gene (reference sequence). The CDR3 DNA reads TGCAGTGCTAGAGGGGCTAGCGGGAAGCTACTCTACGAGCAGTACTTC. Translating gives CSARGASGKLLYEQYF.

This clonotype has only one observation. A single base separates this from a much larger clone, so it may be a read error. In DNA, the CDR3 is TGTGCCAGCAGCGGGGCCCCGGCTAATGAAAAACTGTTTTTT. As protein: CASSGAPANEKLFF. The V call is TRBV7-9, the J call TRBJ1-4; D may be TRBD1 (5 bases). Trimming removed 5 bases at V and 3 bases at J, with 10 bases between. Germline V gene lookup returns CDR1 SEHNR and CDR2 FQNEAQ (reference sequence). This CDR3 region has 14 residues.

This clonotype has a count of ten or more. The chain combines TRBV7-8 with TRBJ1-2; D perhaps matches TRBD1 (5 bases). CDR1 is SGHVS and CDR2 is FQNEAQ in the germline V gene. The length of the CDR3 is 13 residues. With 4 bases removed from V and 6 bases from J, the gap between germline ends came to 12 bases. The CDR3, as DNA: TGTGCCAGCAGCTATGGAGGGGCGAATGGCTACACCTTC. Its protein is CASSYGGANGYTF.

This clonotype was seen at least ten times. The J gene is TRBJ1-1, the V gene TRBV7-8, with D unclear. The CDR3 is 16 residues long. Trimming took off 4 bases at V and 10 bases at J, with 25 bases between the two ends. Germline CDR1 is SGHVS and CDR2 is FQNEAQ. Here the CDR3 DNA reads TGTGCCAGCAGCTCCCGTAGCGGACGCAGACCCTTACGAGCTTTCTTT. This sequence encodes CASSSRSGRRPLRAFF.

In its sample, this clonotype was seen a few times. It may be a read error: a sequence one base away is much more abundant. The CDR3 nucleotides are TGTGCCAGCGGTGAACAATCAGCATACAATGAGCAGTTCTTC. Its translation is CASGEQSAYNEQFF. The V and J genes are TRBV6-1 and TRBJ2-1, with D uncertain. The CDR3 has 14 amino acids. The germline V gene has CDR1 MNHNS and CDR2 SASEGT.

This clonotype qualifies as medium-sized. V is TRBV3-1 and J is TRBJ2-7; no firm D call. Trimming removed 1 base at V and 7 bases at J, with 11 bases between. This CDR3 spans 13 amino acids. Germline loops: CDR1 LGHDT, CDR2 YNNKEL (reference sequence). The CDR3 DNA is TGTGCCAGCAGCCAAGCATATCCTGGGGAGCAGTACTTC. Its protein product is CASSQAYPGEQYF.

This clonotype came up many times. The rearrangement links TRBV5-6 to TRBJ1-1; D remains unclear. V lost 1 base, J lost 1 base, and 5 bases lay in between. CDR1 SGHDT and CDR2 YYEEEE come from the germline V gene. The CDR3 covers 13 residues. CDR3: CASSLFGNTEAFF. The CDR3 region has the DNA TGTGCCAGCAGCTTGTTTGGGAACACTGAAGCTTTCTTT.

The V and J genes are TRBV11-2 and TRBJ1-1; possibly TRBD1 for D (6 bases). The CDR3 contains 15 residues. Germline CDR1 reads SGHAT; CDR2 reads FQNNGV. Trimming took off 1 base at V and 1 base at J, with 10 bases between the two ends. The chain's CDR3 is CASSLGSRGNTEAFF. The CDR3 DNA reads as TGTGCCAGCAGCTTAGGAAGCAGGGGGAACACTGAAGCTTTCTTT.

This clonotype appeared many times. The V call is TRBV29-1, the J call TRBJ1-2; D ambiguous. The V end was cut by 5 bases, the J end by 2 bases, with 12 bases between. The CDR3 runs 13 residues. Germline V gene lookup returns CDR1 SQVTM and CDR2 ANQGSEA. In nucleotides, the CDR3 is TGCAGCGTTCCCGATGCAGCCAACTATGGCTACACCTTC. As protein: CSVPDAANYGYTF.

The table lists this clonotype with many counts. The chain employs TRBV5-6 and TRBJ1-5; D remains unclear. CDR3 length equals 15 residues. The V and J ends lost 0 bases and 4 bases respectively, with 11 bases between them. The germline V gene encodes CDR1 SGHDT and CDR2 YYEEEE. CDR3 bases: TGTGCCAGCAGCTTGGGACCAAGGGAAAATCAGCCCCAGCATTTT. It translates to CASSLGPRENQPQHF.

This clonotype was seen many times. The CDR3 bases are TGTGCCAGCAGCCCCGGAGGGCAAAGACACACTGAGCAGTTCTTC. Its protein product is CASSPGGQRHTEQFF. J is TRBJ2-1 and V is TRBV7-2, with D possibly matching TRBD2 (6 bases). The CDR3 runs to 15 residues. Germline V gene sequence: CDR1 SGHTA, CDR2 FQGNSA. Trimming stripped 5 bases from V and 9 bases from J, with 20 bases between.

Note on this clonotype: At one end the junction does not follow the germline gene, possibly because of a read error. The genes are TRBV3-1 and TRBJ2-2; 10 nucleotides agree with TRBD2. CDR3 length equals 17 residues. Germline CDR1 reads LGHDT; CDR2 reads YNNKEL (reference sequence). CDR3 residues: CASSQGLAGVGTGEPFF. As DNA, the CDR3 is TGTGCCAGCAGCCAAGGGCTAGCGGGAGTAGGGACCGGGGAGCCGTTTTTT.

As for this clonotype: The junction does not match germline at one end; this may be a read error. This chain connects TRBV9 to TRBJ1-1; weak D call: TRBD1 (5 bases). From germline, CDR1 is SGDLS and CDR2 YYNGEE. The CDR3 loop spans 14 amino acids. DNA for the CDR3: TGTGCCAGCAGCGTGATCGACAGAGACACTGAAGCTCTCTTT. As protein: CASSVIDRDTEALF.

Many counts were recorded for this clonotype. The genes are TRBV30 and TRBJ2-2; perhaps TRBD2 as D (5 bases). From germline, CDR1 is GTSNPN and CDR2 SVGIG (reference sequence). The CDR3 contains 14 residues. V gave up 4 bases and J gave up 7 bases, with 16 bases separating them. CDR3 sequence reads: CAWTFNFGGGELFF. CDR3 nucleotide sequence: TGTGCCTGGACTTTTAACTTTGGAGGCGGGGAGCTGTTTTTT.

This clonotype was observed at least ten times. J is TRBJ2-7 and V is TRBV13, with D maybe TRBD2 (5 bases). The germline V gene has CDR1 PRHDT and CDR2 FYEKMQ (reference sequence). V gave up 3 bases and J gave up 1 base, with 10 bases separating them. The CDR3 covers 14 residues. CDR3 nucleotide sequence: TGTGCCAGCAGCTTGAGGGTTGTTTCCTACGAGCAGTACTTC. The encoded protein is CASSLRVVSYEQYF. Complete variable domain (other parts from reference TRBV13 and TRBJ2-7): AAGVIQSPRHLIKEKRETATLKCYPIPRHDTVYWYQQGPGQDPQFLISFYEKMQSDKGSIPDRFSAQQFSDYHSELNMSSLELGDSALYFCASSLRVVSYEQYFGPGTRLTVT.

Many counts were recorded for this clonotype. This chain links TRBV29-1 with TRBJ1-1, with D unclear. Trimming took off 2 bases at V and 6 bases at J, with 16 bases between the two ends. The CDR3 totals 14 residues. Germline CDR1 SQVTM, CDR2 ANQGSEA. This chain's CDR3 is CSVELGLGVAEAFF. As DNA, the CDR3 is TGCAGCGTTGAATTGGGGTTGGGAGTAGCTGAAGCTTTCTTT.